The present entry profiles one T cell receptor beta chain with its context. TCRdb keeps only in-frame clones here, not all; method: immunoSEQ multiplex PCR. The sample carries some 700,000 clones, just under 90% recorded once. The data stem from a study of blood T cell repertoires in COVID-19. Overall study context: Samples came from the United States, Italy and Spain, spanning acute and convalescent COVID-19.

The CDR3 is made up of 12 amino acids. Unmatched junction bases numbered 7, after V lost 6 bases and J lost 10 bases. This clonotype was sampled from a woman between 18 and 29 years old with acute or convalescent COVID-19. Sequencing was performed on peripheral blood. V is TRBV12-3 or TRBV12-4 and J is TRBJ1-1; 8 bases align to TRBD1. The CDR3 spells CASRRDRKAAFF. In nucleotides, the CDR3 is TGTGCCAGCAGAAGGGACAGGAAGGCAGCTTTCTTT.